This entry concerns a single TCR beta chain. The sample is drawn from a study of T cell changes during pregnancy in multiple sclerosis. The assay was immunoSEQ multiplex PCR, and TCRdb's table has in-frame clones only and misses some. The sample carries roughly 49,000 clones, just over 90% recorded once. This receptor was identified in a female donor with multiple sclerosis, enrolled in a pregnancy study. The source was CD8+ T cells from peripheral blood mononuclear cells, collected after pregnancy.

CDR3 DNA: TGTGCCAGCAGCCTCACACAGGGTCCCGAAGCTTTCTTT. Encoded protein: CASSLTQGPEAFF. The chain has TRBV27 and TRBJ1-1; a weak D match, TRBD1 (6 bases). CDR3 length equals 13 residues. Trimming took off 6 bases at V and 8 bases at J, with 16 bases between the two ends. Germline V gene lookup returns CDR1 MNHEY and CDR2 SMNVEV (reference sequence).